This T cell receptor (beta chain) was identified during a study of blood T cell repertoires in COVID-19. Study summary: The United States, Italy and Spain provided the acute and convalescent COVID-19 samples.

V shed 5 bases, J shed 7 bases, and the junction held 7 bases outside the gene matches. The CDR3 has 13 residues. Germline CDR1 is MDHEN and CDR2 is SYDVKM. Methods used by the authors: Amplification of reference gene primers provided the estimated nucleated cell counts. The table came from immunoSEQ multiplex PCR; TCRdb's copy has only in-frame clones and leaves some out. D and trimming were read from the DNA, whereas the V and J calls and clone size are those reported in that table. The sample carries some 160,000 clones, roughly 80% recorded once. The chain links TRBV28 to TRBJ1-2, with TRBD1 identical over 7 bases. The sequence derives from a man in his fifties with active or convalescent COVID-19. Sequencing used peripheral blood. CDR3 nucleotide sequence: TGTGCCAGCAGTCATACAGGGGTAAGTGGCTACACCTTC. Its protein product is CASSHTGVSGYTF.